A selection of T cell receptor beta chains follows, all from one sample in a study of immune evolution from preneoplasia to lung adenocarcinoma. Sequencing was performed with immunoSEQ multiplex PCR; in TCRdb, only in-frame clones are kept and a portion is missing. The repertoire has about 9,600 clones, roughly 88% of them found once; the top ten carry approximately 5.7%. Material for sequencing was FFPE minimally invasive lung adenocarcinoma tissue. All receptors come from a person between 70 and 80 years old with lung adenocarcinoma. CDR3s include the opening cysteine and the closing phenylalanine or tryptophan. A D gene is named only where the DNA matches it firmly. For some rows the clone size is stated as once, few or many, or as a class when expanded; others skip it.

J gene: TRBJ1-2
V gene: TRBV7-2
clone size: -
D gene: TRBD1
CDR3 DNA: TGTGCCAGCAACCCTAATGGACAGGGCTATGGCTACACCTTC
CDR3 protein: CASNPNGQGYGYTF

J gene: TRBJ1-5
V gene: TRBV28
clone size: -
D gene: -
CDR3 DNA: TGTGCCAGCAGCCTTGACCAGCCCCAGCATTTT
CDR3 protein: CASSLDQPQHF

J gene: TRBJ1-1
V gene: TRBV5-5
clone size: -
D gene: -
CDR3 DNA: TGTGCCAGCAGCTTGCGGGGGTTTAGTGAAGCTTTCTTT
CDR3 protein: CASSLRGFSEAFF

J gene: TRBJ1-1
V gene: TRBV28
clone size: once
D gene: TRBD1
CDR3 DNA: TGTGCCAGCAGTCTCCTCGACAGGGTGGACACTGAAGCTTTCTTT
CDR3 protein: CASSLLDRVDTEAFF

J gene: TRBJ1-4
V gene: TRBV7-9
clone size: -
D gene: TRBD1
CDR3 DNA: TGTGCCAGCAGCGACACTAACAGGGGGCGGATTGAAAAACTGTTTTTT
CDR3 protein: CASSDTNRGRIEKLFF

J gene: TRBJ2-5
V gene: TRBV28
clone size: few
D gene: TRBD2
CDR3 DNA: TGTGCCAGTGGGGAAGCGGGGGGACAAGAGACCCAGTACTTC
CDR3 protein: CASGEAGGQETQYF

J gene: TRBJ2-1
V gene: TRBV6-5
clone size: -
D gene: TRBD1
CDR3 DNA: TGTGCCAGCAGTTCCTTCGACAGGGGGCGGTACAATGAGCAGTTCTTC
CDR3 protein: CASSSFDRGRYNEQFF

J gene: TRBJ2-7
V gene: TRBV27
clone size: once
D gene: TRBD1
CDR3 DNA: TGTGCCAGCAGTCCAAGGGGGACAGGGTTGCCCTACGAGCAGTACTTC
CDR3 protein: CASSPRGTGLPYEQYF

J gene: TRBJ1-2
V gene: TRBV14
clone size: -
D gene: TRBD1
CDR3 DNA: TGTGCCAGCAGCCAGAGACAGGGGACGGGCTACACCTTC
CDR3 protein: CASSQRQGTGYTF

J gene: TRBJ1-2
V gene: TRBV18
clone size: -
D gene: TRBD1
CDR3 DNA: TGTGCCAGCTCACCAAATACAGGGGGAGGCTATGGCTACACCTTC
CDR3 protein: CASSPNTGGGYGYTF

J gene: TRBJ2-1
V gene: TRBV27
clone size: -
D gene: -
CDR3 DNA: TGTGCCAGCAGTTTATACTCCTACAATGAGCAGTTCTTC
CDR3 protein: CASSLYSYNEQFF

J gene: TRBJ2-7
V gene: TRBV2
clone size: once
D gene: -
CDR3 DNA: TGTGCCAGCAGTGATCGGGCGGGGACCTACGAGCAGTACTTC
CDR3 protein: CASSDRAGTYEQYF

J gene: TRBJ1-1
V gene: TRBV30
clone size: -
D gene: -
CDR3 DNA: TGTGCCTGGGGGTTCCCGGGGGTCGGCACTGAAGCTTTCTTT
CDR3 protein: CAWGFPGVGTEAFF

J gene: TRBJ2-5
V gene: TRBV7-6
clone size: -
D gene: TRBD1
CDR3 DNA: TGTGCCAGCAGCGCTAACCGAGGACAGGGGGCAGAGACCCAGCACTTC
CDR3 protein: CASSANRGQGAETQHF

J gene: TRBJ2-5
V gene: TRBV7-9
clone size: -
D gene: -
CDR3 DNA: TGTGCCAGCAGCTTACAACTTCCCGGGACAGAGACCCAGTACTTC
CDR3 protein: CASSLQLPGTETQYF

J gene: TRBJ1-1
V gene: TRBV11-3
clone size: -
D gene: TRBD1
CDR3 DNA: TGTGCCAGCAGCTTAGGACAGGGTTCTATGAACACTGAAGCTTTCTTT
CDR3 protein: CASSLGQGSMNTEAFF

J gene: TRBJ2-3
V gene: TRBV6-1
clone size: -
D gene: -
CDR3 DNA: TGTGCCAGCAGTGAATATTGGTGGGGAACAGATACGCAGTATTTT
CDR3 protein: CASSEYWWGTDTQYF

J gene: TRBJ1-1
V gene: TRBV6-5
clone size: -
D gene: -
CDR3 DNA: TGTGCCAGCATATGGCCAGGTGGGCTGAACACTGAAGCTTTCTTT
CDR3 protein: CASIWPGGLNTEAFF

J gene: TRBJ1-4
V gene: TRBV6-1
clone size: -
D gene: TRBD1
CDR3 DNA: TGTGCCAGCAGTGAAAAGGGGACAGCAAATGAAAAACTGTTTTTT
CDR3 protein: CASSEKGTANEKLFF

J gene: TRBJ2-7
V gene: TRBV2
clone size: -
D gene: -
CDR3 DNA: TGTGCCAGCAGTGCAAAGCGAACCTACGAGCAGTACTTC
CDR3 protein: CASSAKRTYEQYF

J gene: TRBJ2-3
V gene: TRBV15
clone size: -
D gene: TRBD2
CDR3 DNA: TGTGCCACCAGCAGAGGGACTAGCGGGACAGATACGCAGTATTTT
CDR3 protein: CATSRGTSGTDTQYF

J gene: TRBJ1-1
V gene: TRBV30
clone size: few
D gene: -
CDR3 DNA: TGTGCCACCCAGGGCGGGGTTGAAGCTTTCTTT
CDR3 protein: CATQGGVEAFF

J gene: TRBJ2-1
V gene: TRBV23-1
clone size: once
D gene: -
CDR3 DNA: TGCGCCAGCAGTCAATCCTCCCACGTCGTGCGGAGCACCCATAACAATGAGCAGTTCTTC
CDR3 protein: CASSQSSHVVRSTHNNEQFF

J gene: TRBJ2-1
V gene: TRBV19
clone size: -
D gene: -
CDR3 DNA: TGTGCCAGTAGTTTAGGCAGAAGCTCCTACAATGAGCAGTTCTTC
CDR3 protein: CASSLGRSSYNEQFF

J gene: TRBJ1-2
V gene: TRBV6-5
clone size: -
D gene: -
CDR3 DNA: TGTGCCAGCAGTTACGGGGGTAACTATGGCTACACCTTC
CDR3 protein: CASSYGGNYGYTF

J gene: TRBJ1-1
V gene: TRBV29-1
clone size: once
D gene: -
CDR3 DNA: TGCAGCGTGAGGGAGCGGCGGGACACGACTGGCACTGAAGCTTTCTTT
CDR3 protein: CSVRERRDTTGTEAFF

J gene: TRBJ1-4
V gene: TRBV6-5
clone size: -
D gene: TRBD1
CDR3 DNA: TGTGCCAGCAGTTATCAGGGGACAGCTAATGAAAAACTGTTTTTT
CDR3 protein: CASSYQGTANEKLFF

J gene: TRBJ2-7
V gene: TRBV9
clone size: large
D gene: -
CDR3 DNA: TGTGCCAGCAGCGTTACAGGGTCTACCTACGAGCAGTACTTC
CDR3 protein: CASSVTGSTYEQYF

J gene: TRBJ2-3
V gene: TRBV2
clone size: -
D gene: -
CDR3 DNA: TGTGCCAGCAGTGTAGGACAGCATAGCACAGATACGCAGTATTTT
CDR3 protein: CASSVGQHSTDTQYF

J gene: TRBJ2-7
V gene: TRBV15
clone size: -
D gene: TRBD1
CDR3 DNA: TGTGCCACCAGCAGAGTGGGACAGGGACCGGTCGAGCAGTACTTC
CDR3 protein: CATSRVGQGPVEQYF

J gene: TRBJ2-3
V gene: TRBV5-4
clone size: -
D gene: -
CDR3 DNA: TGTGCCAGCAGCTCGGAAGATACGCAGTATTTT
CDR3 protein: CASSSEDTQYF

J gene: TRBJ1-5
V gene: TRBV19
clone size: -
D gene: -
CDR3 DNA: TGTGCCAGTAGTATAAGGGGGGAAGGAAGCAATCAGCCCCAGCATTTT
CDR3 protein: CASSIRGEGSNQPQHF

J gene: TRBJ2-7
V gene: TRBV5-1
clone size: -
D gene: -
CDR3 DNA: TGCGCCAGCCATGGGGGTCGCGGGTACGAGCAGTACTTC
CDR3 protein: CASHGGRGYEQYF

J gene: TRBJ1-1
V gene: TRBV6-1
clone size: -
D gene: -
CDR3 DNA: TGTGCCAGCAGTGAAGCGGCAGGGCAAGCTTTCTTT
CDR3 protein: CASSEAAGQAFF

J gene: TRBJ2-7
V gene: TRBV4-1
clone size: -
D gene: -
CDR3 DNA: TGCGCCAGCAGCCAAACAGTGACCTACGAGCAGTACTTC
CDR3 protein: CASSQTVTYEQYF

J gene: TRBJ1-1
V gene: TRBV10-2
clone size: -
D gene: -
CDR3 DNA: TGCGCCAGCAGCGAGGGACGGATCACGAACACTGAAGCTTTCTTT
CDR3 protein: CASSEGRITNTEAFF

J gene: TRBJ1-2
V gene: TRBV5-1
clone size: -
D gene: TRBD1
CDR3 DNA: TGCGCCAGCAGCTACCCAGGGGGCCGGGAGGGCTACACCTTC
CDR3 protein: CASSYPGGREGYTF

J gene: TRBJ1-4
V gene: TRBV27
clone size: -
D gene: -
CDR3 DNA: TGTGCCAGCAGTTTAGACAGGAATAATGAAAAACTGTTTTTT
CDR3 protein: CASSLDRNNEKLFF

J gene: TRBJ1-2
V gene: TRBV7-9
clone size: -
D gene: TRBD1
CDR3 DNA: TGTGCCAGCAGCCAGGGACAGGGAGGCTACACCTTC
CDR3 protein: CASSQGQGGYTF

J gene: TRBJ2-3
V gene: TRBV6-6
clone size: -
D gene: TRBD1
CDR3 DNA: TGTGCCAGCAGTTATACCGGGACAGGGGGCGGAGATACGCAGTATTTT
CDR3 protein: CASSYTGTGGGDTQYF

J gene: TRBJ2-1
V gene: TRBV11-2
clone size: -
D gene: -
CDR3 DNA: TGTGCCAGCAGCCCCCACAATGAGCAGTTCTTC
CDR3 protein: CASSPHNEQFF

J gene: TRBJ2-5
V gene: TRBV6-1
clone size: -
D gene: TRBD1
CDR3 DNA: TGTGCCAGCAGTTGGTCAGGGGGAGCACAAGAGACCCAGTACTTC
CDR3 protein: CASSWSGGAQETQYF

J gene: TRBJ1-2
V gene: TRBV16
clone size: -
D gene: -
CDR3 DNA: TGTGCCAGCAGCCAAGAGCCGGCTAACTATGGCTACACCTTC
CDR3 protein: CASSQEPANYGYTF

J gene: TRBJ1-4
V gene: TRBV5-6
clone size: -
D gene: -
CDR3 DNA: TGTGCCAGCAGCTTGGGCTCCCTGAATGAAAAACTGTTTTTT
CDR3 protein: CASSLGSLNEKLFF